One sample yielded the 26 T cell receptor beta chains listed below, sequenced in a study of response to subunit inactivated influenza vaccine (dated by TCRdb to the late 2010s). The receptor library was made with RT-PCR. The reads were generated on an Illumina HiSeq 2500. The public reads were reprocessed in TCRdb via fastp at Q25 and MiXCR, keeping in-frame beta chains. Records with the same CDR3 protein are collapsed into one entry carrying the most frequent genes and DNA. This sample has 650,000 to 800,000 distinct CDR3 sequences in its table, and around 20% of those were observed once. The ten top clones hold 11% of the sample. The sequencing used PBMCs from blood, collected roughly 5 days after vaccination. The receptors come from a man aged 50 to 59 who received an inactivated influenza vaccine. Donor details come from another sample of the same person, matched by shared clones.

In DNA form, the CDR3 reads TGTGCCAGCAGCCTAGAAGAAAAACTGTTTTTT. As protein: CASSLEEKLFF. The J gene is TRBJ1-4, the V gene TRBV5-5; no clear D. The CDR3 sequence is 11 residues long. Germline CDR1 and CDR2: SGHKS and YYEKEE (reference sequence). V was clipped by 4 bases and J by 8 bases, with 6 bases between them.

This clonotype was counted between two and nine times. The chain employs TRBV12-3 or TRBV12-4 and TRBJ2-3, with unresolved D. This CDR3 region has 15 residues. Deletions cut 5 bases from V and 4 bases from J, with 16 bases between. The CDR3 reads CASSPLAGPSDTQYF. DNA for the CDR3: TGTGCCAGCAGTCCCTTAGCCGGGCCGTCAGATACGCAGTATTTT.

The chain uses TRBV20-1 and TRBJ1-5; possibly TRBD1 for D (6 bases). The length of the CDR3 is 16 residues. V was trimmed by 0 bases and J by 1 base, leaving 13 bases between them. Germline V gives CDR1 DFQATT, CDR2 SNEGSKA (reference sequence). In DNA, the CDR3 is TGCAGTGCTAGAGATCAGGGGAGGGACAGCAATCAGCCCCAGCATTTT. It specifies CSARDQGRDSNQPQHF.

The chain uses TRBV20-1 and TRBJ2-3, with 7 bases that match TRBD1. Germline-derived CDR1 and CDR2 are DFQATT and SNEGSKA (reference sequence). The CDR3 sequence is 16 residues long. V was clipped by 1 base and J by 1 base; unmatched bases: 8. The chain's CDR3 is CSARGPTGWGTDTQYF. As DNA, the CDR3 is TGCAGTGCTAGAGGCCCGACAGGGTGGGGCACAGATACGCAGTATTTT.

V is TRBV27 and J is TRBJ2-3, with D possibly being TRBD1 (6 bases). Trimming took off 4 bases at V and 6 bases at J, with 17 bases between the two ends. From germline, CDR1 is MNHEY and CDR2 SMNVEV (reference sequence). The CDR3 is 15 residues long. The CDR3 sequence: CASSSPPSGDDTQYF. In DNA, the CDR3 is TGTGCCAGCAGTTCCCCGCCCTCAGGGGACGATACGCAGTATTTT.

The rearrangement joins TRBV10-2 to TRBJ1-1; D is perhaps TRBD1 (6 bases). V gave up 3 bases and J gave up 2 bases, with 10 bases separating them. Germline loops: CDR1 WSHSY, CDR2 SAAADI. This CDR3 spans 14 amino acids. The CDR3 DNA is TGCGCCAGCAGTGATTGGACAGTTAACACTGAAGCTTTCTTT. This sequence encodes CASSDWTVNTEAFF.

This clonotype was seen more than once but under ten times. The chain combines TRBV6-2 or TRBV6-3 with TRBJ2-5; no clear D. CDR3 length equals 12 residues. CDR1 and CDR2 (germline): MNHEY, SVGEGT. The germline V and J ends were trimmed by 2 bases and 4 bases, with 5 bases remaining between them. The CDR3 region is CASSYVGETQYF. The DNA for the CDR3 is TGTGCCAGCAGTTACGTTGGAGAGACCCAGTACTTC.

This clonotype has more than one count but fewer than ten. The V gene is TRBV6-1, the J gene TRBJ2-1; D unresolved. The germline V gene has CDR1 MNHNS and CDR2 SASEGT. The length of the CDR3 is 10 residues. Trimming cost V 4 bases and J 9 bases, with 4 bases left between them. CDR3 sequence reads: CASSAIEQFF. CDR3 nucleotide sequence: TGTGCCAGCAGTGCCATTGAGCAGTTCTTC.

This chain uses TRBV7-3 with TRBJ2-1, with a weak D call TRBD1 (6 bases). CDR3 length: 15 residues. Germline CDR1 and CDR2: SGHTA and FQGTGA. Trimming cost V 2 bases and J 7 bases, with 15 bases left between them. The CDR3 bases are TGTGCCAGCAGCTTAGGGCAGGGGTTTCGGAATGAGCAGTTCTTC. Encoded protein: CASSLGQGFRNEQFF. The full variable domain, with the rest looked up from reference TRBV7-3 and TRBJ2-1, is GAGVSQTPSNKVTEKGKYVELRCDPISGHTALYWYRQSLGQGPEFLIYFQGTGAADDSGLPNDRFFAVRPEGSVSTLKIQRTERGDSAVYLCASSLGQGFRNEQFFGPGTRLTVL.

This clonotype was counted between two and nine times. The rearrangement joins TRBV11-2 to TRBJ2-2; D is unresolved. The CDR3 covers 16 residues. V lost 0 bases, J lost 1 base, and 9 bases lay in between. Germline assignment: CDR1 SGHAT and CDR2 FQNNGV. The CDR3 spells CASSLEKVENTGELFF. The CDR3 DNA reads as TGTGCCAGCAGCTTAGAAAAAGTCGAGAACACCGGGGAGCTGTTTTTT.

This clonotype was found a few times. The genes are TRBV9 and TRBJ2-1, with D unresolved. Trimming stripped 0 bases from V and 3 bases from J, with 10 bases between. The germline V gene has CDR1 SGDLS and CDR2 YYNGEE. CDR3 size: 15 residues. In DNA, the CDR3 is TGTGCCAGCAGCGTAGGATCAGCTAGCTACAATGAGCAGTTCTTC. Residues: CASSVGSASYNEQFF.

This clonotype was observed a handful of times. The chain recombines TRBV20-1 with TRBJ2-1; 13 bases fit TRBD2. The germline gives CDR1 DFQATT, CDR2 SNEGSKA (reference sequence). The ends lost 4 bases at V and 5 bases at J; junction bases unmatched: 5. The CDR3 loop spans 15 amino acids. The CDR3 reads CSATAGTSGDNEQFF. The CDR3 bases are TGCAGTGCTACAGCCGGGACTAGCGGGGACAATGAGCAGTTCTTC.

This clonotype was counted many times. CDR3 sequence (DNA): TGTGCCAGCAGTCCGGTACGGGTCGGGCTATCACGGGGGGAAGGCACAGATACGCAGTATTTT. It is translated as CASSPVRVGLSRGEGTDTQYF. This chain joins TRBV6-6 and TRBJ2-3, with TRBD2 matching over 7 bases. CDR1 and CDR2 from the germline V gene are MNHNY and SVGAGI (reference sequence). This CDR3 has 21 residues. V trimming: 5 bases; J trimming: 1 base; junction bases outside the gene matches: 24.

The table lists this clonotype with a few counts. This chain connects TRBV30 to TRBJ2-1, with TRBD1 matching 7 bases. Looked up from germline, CDR1 is GTSNPN and CDR2 is SVGIG (reference sequence). Germline trimming cut 3 bases from V and 7 bases from J; bases unmatched to any gene: 6. CDR3 length: 13 amino acids. CDR3 nucleotide sequence: TGTGCCTGGAGCGGGACAGTAAAGAATGAGCAGTTCTTC. Translating gives CAWSGTVKNEQFF.

The chain carries TRBV12-3 or TRBV12-4 and TRBJ2-2; 8 bases line up with TRBD2. Trimming removed 2 bases from V and 5 bases from J; junction bases left unmatched: 7. The CDR3 contains 16 residues. CDR3 region: CASSLSSGGPTGELFF. CDR3 nucleotide sequence: TGTGCCAGCAGTTTAAGTTCGGGAGGGCCGACCGGGGAGCTGTTTTTT.

The CDR3 DNA sequence: TGTGCCAGCAGCACTCAGGGGACAAGGCAAGAGACCCAGTTCTTC. Translated, it gives CASSTQGTRQETQFF. The chain employs TRBV7-2 and TRBJ2-5, with a possible D match to TRBD1 (6 bases). The end of the DNA fits TRBJ2-1 better, so the J call may be wrong. Germline CDR1 SGHTA, CDR2 FQGNSA. The CDR3 spans 15 residues.

In this sample, this clonotype turned up a few times. The rearrangement uses TRBV29-1 and TRBJ1-1; D unclear. The V and J ends lost 2 bases and 1 base respectively, with 8 bases between them. CDR1 SQVTM and CDR2 ANQGSEA come from the germline V gene. CDR3 length: 13 residues. CDR3 loop: CSVESPANTEAFF. The CDR3 DNA sequence: TGCAGCGTTGAATCGCCAGCGAACACTGAAGCTTTCTTT.

This rearrangement joins TRBV6-2 or TRBV6-3 to TRBJ2-3; D is ambiguous. Trimming pared 0 bases from V and 7 bases from J, leaving 5 bases between. CDR3 length: 12 residues. Germline loops: CDR1 MNHEY, CDR2 SVGEGT. CDR3 DNA: TGTGCCAGCAGTTACTCTTTGAATACGCAGTATTTT. It specifies CASSYSLNTQYF.

This clonotype was detected only a few times. The chain uses TRBV20-1 and TRBJ1-5, with D unclear. V lost 5 bases, J lost 9 bases, and 17 bases lay in between. There are 13 residues in the CDR3. Germline V gives CDR1 DFQATT, CDR2 SNEGSKA (reference sequence). The CDR3 here is CSAGGLIQGPQHF. Written as DNA, the CDR3 is TGCAGTGCTGGAGGCCTCATTCAAGGGCCCCAGCATTTT.

This clonotype has a count of ten or more. This chain joins TRBV12-3 or TRBV12-4 and TRBJ1-6; no reliable D call. CDR3 length: 16 residues. V was shortened by 6 bases and J by 4 bases, with 16 bases between the two germline ends. The CDR3 spells CASRNSFTGYNSPLHF. For the CDR3, the DNA is TGTGCCAGCAGAAATAGCTTTACGGGTTATAATTCACCCCTCCACTTT.

This clonotype was recorded a few times. The gene calls are TRBV5-1 and TRBJ1-2; the D is unclear. V gave up 4 bases and J gave up 5 bases, with 15 bases separating them. Per the germline V gene, CDR1 is SGHRS and CDR2 is YFSETQ. The CDR3 is 14 residues long. The CDR3 DNA sequence: TGCGCCAGCAGCCTGCTTCCTGATCCGTATGGCTACACCTTC. Translating gives CASSLLPDPYGYTF.

The chain recombines TRBV9 with TRBJ2-2; no clear D gene. Trimming pared 0 bases from V and 4 bases from J, leaving 10 bases between. This CDR3 comprises 15 residues. The germline gives CDR1 SGDLS, CDR2 YYNGEE. CDR3 nucleotide sequence: TGTGCCAGCAGCGTAGCTACCGTCGGCACCGGGGAGCTGTTTTTT. Translation gives CASSVATVGTGELFF.

There are a few counts of this clonotype. This chain uses TRBV12-3 or TRBV12-4 with TRBJ1-3, with D hard to call. The ends were cut back, 8 bases at V and 0 bases at J, with 11 bases in the middle. CDR3 length: 14 amino acids. The CDR3 protein is CASVRRASGNTIYF. CDR3 coding DNA: TGTGCCAGCGTACGCCGGGCCTCTGGAAACACCATATATTTT.

The V gene is TRBV3-1, the J gene TRBJ2-3; no definite D call. Per germline, CDR1 LGHDT and CDR2 YNNKEL (reference sequence). Trimming stripped 0 bases from V and 0 bases from J, with 7 bases between. The CDR3 runs 15 residues. In DNA, the CDR3 is TGTGCCAGCAGCCAAGATACAACTAGCACAGATACGCAGTATTTT. It translates to CASSQDTTSTDTQYF.

This clonotype was found a few times. The chain has TRBV7-2 and TRBJ1-5; D remains ambiguous. The CDR3 is 16 residues long. The germline CDR1 and CDR2 sequences are SGHTA and FQGNSA. V was clipped by 0 bases and J by 1 base, with 10 bases between them. The CDR3 is CASSLAGISSNQPQHF. In DNA form, the CDR3 reads TGTGCCAGCAGCTTAGCGGGCATTTCCAGCAATCAGCCCCAGCATTTT.

V and J are TRBV7-2 and TRBJ2-1; D perhaps matches TRBD1 (6 bases). V was clipped by 6 bases and J by 1 base, with 13 bases between them. Germline assignment: CDR1 SGHTA and CDR2 FQGNSA. The CDR3 runs to 15 residues. CDR3 DNA: TGTGCCAGCAGGTCTCAAGGGGGTTCCTACAATGAGCAGTTCTTC. Amino acids: CASRSQGGSYNEQFF.